These T cell receptor beta chains were read from a single sample in a study of blood T cell repertoires in COVID-19. Profiled with immunoSEQ multiplex PCR; TCRdb holds only in-frame clones, not every one. The sample holds approximately 360,000 clones, about 90% seen once. Sequencing used peripheral blood. These receptors all come from a man aged 18 to 29 with active or convalescent COVID-19. CDR3s include the opening cysteine and the closing phenylalanine or tryptophan. A D gene is named only where the DNA matches it firmly.

d_call | j_call | v_call | cdr3_nt | cdr3_aa
. | TRBJ2-3 | TRBV11-2 | TGTGCCAGCAGCTTAAGGTCGGAGGGATCAGATACGCAGTATTTT | CASSLRSEGSDTQYF
. | TRBJ1-6 | TRBV4-3 | TGCGCCAGCAGCCAAGATTGGGGAGGGGGAGAGTATAATTCACCCCTCCACTTT | CASSQDWGGGEYNSPLHF
. | TRBJ2-7 | TRBV7-2 | TGTGCCAGCAGCTTAGGGGACTTAACCTACGAGCAGTACTTC | CASSLGDLTYEQYF
TRBD1 | TRBJ1-2 | TRBV4-1 | TGCGCCAGCAGCCAAGTGGCAGGGGGCGACGGCTATGGCTACACCTTC | CASSQVAGGDGYGYTF
. | TRBJ1-6 | TRBV3-1/TRBV3-2 | TGTGCCAGCAGCATCCGACAGAGCTCCTATAATTCACCCCTCCACTTT | CASSIRQSSYNSPLHF
. | TRBJ1-5 | TRBV19 | TGTGCCAGTACCATGAGCACACAGGGAATCCAGCCCCAGCATTTT | CASTMSTQGIQPQHF
TRBD1 | TRBJ1-2 | TRBV19 | TGTGCCAGTAGTATTTCGGGACAGGGGGTTCATGGCTACACCTTC | CASSISGQGVHGYTF
TRBD1 | TRBJ1-1 | TRBV20-1 | TGCAGTGCTAGTAGGGGGCCAAGGACTAACACTGAAGCTTTCTTT | CSASRGPRTNTEAFF
. | TRBJ2-2 | TRBV5-5 | TGTGCCAGCAGCTTGGTCCTAGCCGGCACCGGGGAGCTGTTTTTT | CASSLVLAGTGELFF
TRBD1 | TRBJ1-3 | TRBV2 | TGTGCCAGCAGTGATACCGGGACAGGCGTTGGAAACACCATATATTTT | CASSDTGTGVGNTIYF
TRBD1 | TRBJ2-1 | TRBV11-2 | TGTGCCAGCAGCTTCCTAGACGAAGACAGGGCTCGTCAGTTCTTC | CASSFLDEDRARQFF
. | TRBJ2-5 | TRBV3-1/TRBV3-2 | TGTGCCAGCAGAAACAGGGTAAGGGAGACCCAGTACTTC | CASRNRVRETQYF
TRBD1 | TRBJ2-1 | TRBV19 | TGTGCCAGTAGTATAGGAGGACAGGGCTACAATGAGCAGTTCTTC | CASSIGGQGYNEQFF
. | TRBJ2-5 | TRBV28 | TGTGCCAGCCGACGACAGGCGTACCAAGAGACCCAGTACTTC | CASRRQAYQETQYF
TRBD1 | TRBJ1-1 | TRBV24-1 | TGTGCCACCCGCCCGACGGGACAGATGAACACTGAAGCTTTCTTT | CATRPTGQMNTEAFF
TRBD1 | TRBJ1-2 | TRBV7-3 | TGTGCCAGCAGCTTAACAGCAGGGGGCGATGGCTACACCTTC | CASSLTAGGDGYTF
TRBD1 | TRBJ2-5 | TRBV7-2 | TGTGCCAGCAGCTTAACAGGGGGGAGGGAGACCCAGTACTTC | CASSLTGGRETQYF
TRBD1 | TRBJ2-7 | TRBV6-2/TRBV6-3 | TGTGCCAGCAGCCCAGGGGGCTCCTACTACGAGCAGTACTTC | CASSPGGSYYEQYF
TRBD2 | TRBJ2-3 | TRBV7-3 | TGTGCCAGCAGCCCCGGACTAGCGGCCCCCATAGATACGCAGTATTTT | CASSPGLAAPIDTQYF
TRBD2 | TRBJ2-3 | TRBV9 | TGTGCCAGCAGCTTAATGACTAGCGCGAGCCCAGATACGCAGTATTTT | CASSLMTSASPDTQYF